This T cell receptor (beta chain) derives from a study of shared clonotypes between healthy human individuals. PCR replicates from unsorted PBMC used about 290 ng DNA, and this amount was tens of thousands of T cell genomes. TCRdb keeps only in-frame clones here, not all; method: immunoSEQ multiplex PCR. The sample records about 560,000 clones, around three quarters being singletons. CDR3 length equals 13 residues. CDR1 GTSNPN and CDR2 SVGIG come from the germline V gene (reference sequence). Regarding this clone: A far larger clone is only one base removed, so a read error is likely. The sample contains more than one DNA sequence encoding this CDR3.

Nashville, Tennessee was home to all donors, who were Caucasian adults. The TCR sequence derives from a woman aged 40 to 55 in good health. Some clones in this sample may be carry-over from other donors' samples. The chain employs TRBV30 and TRBJ1-2; D gene unclear. What was sequenced was PBMCs. Here the CDR3 reads CAWIGSPNYGYTF. The CDR3 coding sequence is TGTGCTTGGATTGGGAGTCCTAACTATGGCTACACCTTC.